One and the same sample provided the 17 T cell receptor beta chains below, sequenced in a study of shared clonotypes between healthy human individuals. The table came from immunoSEQ multiplex PCR; TCRdb's copy has only in-frame clones and leaves some out. The table shows 2 million to 3 million clones, with under 95% occurring only once. Material for sequencing was naive CD4+ T cells from PBMCs. The subset was: CD45RA+ positively selected. All receptors come from a man aged 18 to 29 in good health. Some clones in this sample may be carry-over from other donors' samples.

V gene TRBV6-5 combines with J gene TRBJ2-5; weak D call: TRBD2 (7 bases). This CDR3 is built from 13 residues. V shed 6 bases and J shed 13 bases, with 21 bases lying between them. The germline CDR1 and CDR2 sequences are MNHEY and SVGAGI. The CDR3 DNA reads TGTGCCAGCAGCCCGGGACCGAGGGGGGGATCGTACTTC. Protein: CASSPGPRGGSYF.

This clone occurred once. As DNA, the CDR3 is TGTGCCAGCAGTGACTCGACGGGACAGGAGAAGGCGGGAAACACCATATATTTT. Protein: CASSDSTGQEKAGNTIYF. The chain links TRBV6-4 to TRBJ1-3, with 8 nucleotides matching TRBD1. The CDR3 extends over 18 amino acids. Trimming removed 0 bases from V and 4 bases from J; junction bases left unmatched: 11. CDR1 and CDR2 (germline): MRHNA, SNTAGT.

The J gene is TRBJ1-2, the V gene TRBV28; maybe TRBD1 (5 bases). Trimming cost V 5 bases and J 5 bases, with 12 bases left between them. The germline V gene has CDR1 MDHEN and CDR2 SYDVKM. The CDR3 consists of 13 residues. The CDR3, as DNA: TGTGCCAGCAGTAACCTAGGGGTTTATGGCTACACCTTC. Translation: CASSNLGVYGYTF.

This clone was seen once. In the same sample, other DNA sequences code for this CDR3. This chain links TRBV7-2 with TRBJ2-3; D ambiguous. The germline V gene has CDR1 SGHTA and CDR2 FQGNSA. V shed 5 bases and J shed 4 bases, with 10 bases lying between them. The CDR3 is 13 amino acids. CDR3 DNA sequence: TGTGCCAGCAGCCTTGGTAGGGCAGATACGCAGTATTTT. Its protein is CASSLGRADTQYF.

The CDR3 DNA sequence: TGTGCCAGCAGTCCAGGACTAGCCCGAGGCACCGGGGAGCTGTTTTTT. Translating it yields CASSPGLARGTGELFF. The chain combines TRBV28 with TRBJ2-2, with TRBD2 matching 8 bases. In germline, CDR1 is MDHEN, CDR2 SYDVKM. The ends lost 5 bases at V and 4 bases at J; junction bases unmatched: 9. The CDR3 is 16 amino acids.

Concerning this clone: Germline is not matched at one junction end, which may reflect a read error. The V and J genes are TRBV7-2 and TRBJ2-7; 9 bases fit TRBD2. The germline gives CDR1 SGHTA, CDR2 FQGNSA. The length of the CDR3 is 13 residues. The CDR3 DNA sequence: TGTGCCAGCAGCTCTTTAGCGGGAGTCACCGGCTCCTTC. Its protein is CASSSLAGVTGSF.

With respect to this clone: Different DNA sequences within this sample yield the same CDR3. This chain joins TRBV6-1 and TRBJ2-1; no definite D call. Trimming pared 1 base from V and 2 bases from J, leaving 6 bases between. Germline V CDR1 and CDR2: MNHNS, SASEGT. The CDR3 covers 14 residues. This CDR3 reads CASSEGLTYNEQFF. The CDR3 DNA reads as TGTGCCAGCAGTGAAGGGCTTACCTACAATGAGCAGTTCTTC.

V is TRBV7-9 and J is TRBJ2-5, with 9 bases lining up with TRBD2. Germline trimming cut 5 bases from V and 4 bases from J; bases unmatched to any gene: 11. This CDR3 has 16 residues. Germline V CDR1 and CDR2: SEHNR, FQNEAQ (reference sequence). The CDR3 bases are TGTGCCAGCAGCCCAATGCGTCTAGCGGGGCCAGAGACCCAGTACTTC. This gives the protein CASSPMRLAGPETQYF.

This clone was observed a single time. This chain uses TRBV7-2 with TRBJ2-1; D is perhaps TRBD2 (6 bases). Germline V gives CDR1 SGHTA, CDR2 FQGNSA. CDR3 length: 14 residues. V was pared by 5 bases and J by 5 bases, with 13 bases between. CDR3 loop: CASSRGLSNNEQFF. CDR3 DNA sequence: TGTGCCAGCAGCCGGGGACTCTCTAACAATGAGCAGTTCTTC.

The chain has TRBV7-2 and TRBJ2-7, with 9 nucleotides matching TRBD2. Germline CDR1 SGHTA, CDR2 FQGNSA. With 6 bases clipped from V and 4 bases from J, the junction kept 7 bases outside the gene matches. CDR3 size: 14 residues. The CDR3 nucleotides read TGTGCCAGCAGAGCTAGCGGGACACCTTACGAGCAGTACTTC. It encodes CASRASGTPYEQYF.

The V call is TRBV6-4, the J call TRBJ2-1, with no clear D. CDR1 is MRHNA, CDR2 SNTAGT, per germline. This CDR3 comprises 9 residues. The V end was cut by 6 bases, the J end by 15 bases, with 9 bases between. CDR3 sequence reads: CASRVKGFF. The CDR3, as DNA: TGTGCCAGCAGGGTCAAGGGGTTCTTC.

The chain is built from TRBV28 and TRBJ2-1; D might be TRBD1 (6 bases). The CDR3 length is 14 residues. Per germline, CDR1 MDHEN and CDR2 SYDVKM. V lost 7 bases to trimming and J lost 2 bases, with 12 bases between them. The CDR3 nucleotides read TGTGCCAGCACCCTACAGGGAACCTACAATGAGCAGTTCTTC. It encodes CASTLQGTYNEQFF.

This sequence joins TRBV6-1 and TRBJ1-5, with D uncertain. The CDR3 totals 14 residues. Between the trimmed V and J ends, which lost 1 base and 1 base, there was a span of 5 bases. Germline loops: CDR1 MNHNS, CDR2 SASEGT. This CDR3 is CASSEDGSNQPQHF. In nucleotides, the CDR3 is TGTGCCAGCAGTGAAGACGGAAGCAATCAGCCCCAGCATTTT.

J is TRBJ2-1 and V is TRBV28; the D call may be TRBD1 or TRBD2 (5 bases each). In germline, CDR1 is MDHEN, CDR2 SYDVKM. This CDR3 spans 14 amino acids. V gave up 3 bases and J gave up 7 bases, with 13 bases separating them. CDR3 DNA: TGTGCCAGCAGTTTGGGACGGCACGATAATGAGCAGTTCTTC. Protein: CASSLGRHDNEQFF.

Comments on this clone: Germline is not matched at one junction end, which may reflect a read error. This chain links TRBV6-1 with TRBJ1-3; D gene ambiguous. This CDR3 is 12 amino acids long. The germline V gene encodes CDR1 MNHNS and CDR2 SASEGT. The CDR3 DNA reads as TGTGCCAGCAGTGAAGCGCGGACGGACCAGGATTTT. This codes for CASSEARTDQDF.

A single count supports this clone. The chain employs TRBV2 and TRBJ1-1; maybe TRBD1 (6 bases). V was clipped by 4 bases and J by 7 bases, with 22 bases between them. CDR1 is SNHLY, CDR2 FYNNEI, per germline. The CDR3 is 16 residues long. The DNA of the CDR3 is TGTGCCAGCAGTGGACGAGGGCAGGGGCCGCTTGGTGAAGCTTTCTTT. Residues: CASSGRGQGPLGEAFF.

In regard to this clone: The identical CDR3 is also encoded by other nucleotide sequences in the sample. The V and J genes are TRBV28 and TRBJ2-7; D unclear. Trimming took 0 bases from V and 2 from J, leaving 5 bases between them. Germline CDR1 MDHEN, CDR2 SYDVKM. This CDR3 has 13 amino acids. CDR3 amino acids: CASSLWPTYEQYF. CDR3 DNA sequence: TGTGCCAGCAGTTTATGGCCGACCTACGAGCAGTACTTC.